This passage covers 14 T cell receptor beta chains from one sample sequenced in a study of identifying expanded T cells in peripheral blood. Only in-frame clones appear in the TCRdb table, and some are missing; sequencing was by immunoSEQ multiplex PCR. The data contain about 78,000 clones, roughly four fifths of them singletons. Sequenced sample: blood. These receptors all stem from a person between 18 and 69 years old in good health.

V usage is TRBV7-2 and J usage is TRBJ2-7, with 13 bases lining up with TRBD2. From germline, CDR1 is SGHTA and CDR2 FQGNSA. V lost 2 bases, J lost 1 base, and 11 bases stayed unmatched. This CDR3 has 19 amino acids. Written as DNA, the CDR3 is TGTGCCAGCAGCTTAACATGGAAGACTAGCGGGAGGCCATCCTACGAGCAGTACTTC. Protein: CASSLTWKTSGRPSYEQYF.

The chain employs TRBV2 and TRBJ2-7; 13 positions match TRBD2. The germline CDR1 and CDR2 sequences are SNHLY and FYNNEI. This CDR3 region has 14 residues. The V segment lost 7 bases and the J segment 4 bases; nucleotides outside the gene matches: 4. The chain's CDR3 is CASTPGLAGYEQYF. The CDR3 DNA reads TGTGCCAGCACCCCGGGACTAGCGGGGTACGAGCAGTACTTC.

The chain combines TRBV5-4 with TRBJ1-2; possible D gene TRBD1, 6 bases. Germline-derived CDR1 and CDR2 are SGHNT and YYREEE (reference sequence). V was trimmed by 4 bases and J by 1 base, leaving 14 bases between them. This CDR3 spans 15 amino acids. The CDR3 protein is CASSSTLRGNYGYTF. The CDR3 DNA follows: TGTGCCAGCAGCAGCACCCTCAGGGGTAACTATGGCTACACCTTC.

The rearrangement links TRBV5-1 to TRBJ2-3, with D possibly being TRBD2 (5 bases). V lost 2 bases to trimming and J lost 5 bases, with 12 bases between them. Per germline, CDR1 SGHRS and CDR2 YFSETQ. The CDR3 is 14 residues long. CDR3 in amino acids: CASSLVVRGDTQYF. The CDR3 nucleotides read TGCGCCAGCAGCTTAGTAGTACGGGGAGATACGCAGTATTTT.

The chain combines TRBV2 with TRBJ2-5; D remains unclear. Trimming cost V 7 bases and J 5 bases, with 11 bases left between them. This CDR3 has 12 amino acids. CDR1 and CDR2 from the germline V gene are SNHLY and FYNNEI. CDR3 amino acids: CASNIQTETQYF. In DNA, the CDR3 is TGTGCCAGCAATATCCAAACGGAGACCCAGTACTTC.

In its sample, this clone was seen once. V usage is TRBV5-4 and J usage is TRBJ2-5; tentatively, D is TRBD1 or TRBD2 (5 bases each). Trimming took off 3 bases at V and 2 bases at J, with 14 bases between the two ends. Per germline, CDR1 SGHNT and CDR2 YYREEE (reference sequence). This CDR3 region has 15 residues. Here the CDR3 DNA reads TGTGCCAGCAGCTACCCCCGGGACGTTCAAGAGACCCAGTACTTC. Translation gives CASSYPRDVQETQYF.

In this sample, this clone turned up once. V is TRBV28 and J is TRBJ1-1, with a possible D match to TRBD1 (5 bases). This CDR3 spans 14 amino acids. V lost 6 bases to trimming and J lost 1 base, with 12 bases between them. Germline CDR1 and CDR2: MDHEN and SYDVKM. CDR3: CASRGSRENTEAFF. The DNA for the CDR3 is TGTGCCAGCAGGGGGTCCAGGGAGAACACTGAAGCTTTCTTT.

A remark on this clone: At one boundary the junction diverges from the germline segment, which might be a read error. The gene calls are TRBV7-7 and TRBJ2-5; D gene uncertain. CDR1 is SSHAT and CDR2 is FNYEAQ in the germline V gene (reference sequence). CDR3 length: 13 amino acids. The CDR3 bases are TGTGCTAGCAGCTTAGAACTCCAAGAGACCCAGTACTTC. Translated: CASSLELQETQYF.

The rearrangement links TRBV2 to TRBJ2-5; tentative D call: TRBD2 (5 bases). The CDR3 length is 11 residues. Germline V gives CDR1 SNHLY, CDR2 FYNNEI. Trimming stripped 4 bases from V and 5 bases from J, with 5 bases between. The CDR3 sequence is CASSGEETQYF. The CDR3 DNA follows: TGTGCCAGCAGTGGGGAGGAGACCCAGTACTTC.

The gene calls are TRBV7-2 and TRBJ2-2; 9 positions agree with TRBD1. The germline CDR1 and CDR2 sequences are SGHTA and FQGNSA. The CDR3 has 17 residues. V was clipped by 1 base and J by 5 bases; unmatched bases: 8. CDR3 protein: CASSLELDRGRTGELFF. In nucleotides, the CDR3 is TGTGCCAGCAGCTTAGAATTGGACAGGGGTCGGACCGGGGAGCTGTTTTTT.

The chain employs TRBV19 and TRBJ2-7; 9 nucleotides align to TRBD1. V was pared by 10 bases and J by 6 bases, with 13 bases of the junction left unmatched. The CDR3 is 14 residues long. CDR1 LNHDA and CDR2 SQIVND come from the germline V gene (reference sequence). The CDR3 nucleotides read TGTGCCACAAGGCCGGGACAGGGTTCTTTCGAGCAGTACTTC. Amino acids: CATRPGQGSFEQYF. Full variable domain (remainder filled in from reference TRBV19 and TRBJ2-7): DGGITQSPKYLFRKEGQNVTLSCEQNLNHDAMYWYRQDPGQGLRLIYYSQIVNDFQKGDIAEGYSVSREKKESFPLTVTSAQKNPTAFYLCATRPGQGSFEQYFGPGTRLTVT.

The rearrangement joins TRBV9 to TRBJ2-7; D assignment may be TRBD1 or TRBD2 (5 bases each). Trimming stripped 4 bases from V and 0 bases from J, with 17 bases between. Germline V gene data show CDR1 as SGDLS and CDR2 as YYNGEE. CDR3 length equals 16 residues. The CDR3 reads CASSFTGGAPSYEQYF. CDR3 in DNA: TGTGCCAGCAGCTTCACTGGGGGAGCCCCCTCCTACGAGCAGTACTTC.

This chain joins TRBV9 and TRBJ1-3; 9 positions agree with TRBD1. The CDR3 spans 15 residues. With 3 bases clipped from V and 4 bases from J, the junction kept 5 bases outside the gene matches. Germline V gives CDR1 SGDLS, CDR2 YYNGEE. This CDR3 reads CASSAMTGGGNTIYF. DNA of the CDR3: TGTGCCAGCAGCGCAATGACAGGGGGAGGAAACACCATATATTTT.

The V gene is TRBV6-6, the J gene TRBJ1-5; no firm D call. CDR3 length: 14 residues. Germline V gene sequence: CDR1 MNHNY, CDR2 SVGAGI (reference sequence). The V end lost 5 bases, the J end lost 4 bases, and 12 bases lay between the germline ends. The CDR3 loop is CASSTRARNQPQHF. CDR3 nucleotide sequence: TGTGCCAGCAGTACTCGGGCCCGAAATCAGCCCCAGCATTTT.